This TCR beta chain was captured by sequencing in a study of beta chain features in type 1 diabetes. Every bit of the isolated RNA underwent reverse transcription, so sequencing read expressed TCRB transcripts. The assay was immunoSEQ multiplex PCR, and TCRdb's table has in-frame clones only and misses some. The sample consists of 300,000 to 400,000 clones, around 10% of them appearing once. With respect to this clone: The antigen is unknown.

Findings of the study overall: The naive, central memory and Treg TCRB repertoires showed an apparent similarity that was greater among patients than among healthy donors. Within each of all four CD4+ subsets, Type 1 diabetes patients had TCRB CDR3s that were moderately but significantly shorter.

Purities in excess of 98% were seen in all sorted populations. The sequence was obtained from a young man with type 1 diabetes. Sequences were obtained from central memory CD4+ T cells from blood.

The CDR3 nucleotides read TGTGCCAGCAGCCAATCCATTTGGGCCAGGGGCGGCTATGGCTACACCTTC. This gives the protein CASSQSIWARGGYGYTF. V usage is TRBV5-4 and J usage is TRBJ1-2, with D possibly matching TRBD1 (6 bases). Germline loops: CDR1 SGHNT, CDR2 YYREEE (reference sequence). The V end lost 4 bases, the J end lost 4 bases, and 23 bases lay between the germline ends. There are 17 residues in the CDR3.